A single sample is the source of the 14 T cell receptor beta chains below, sequenced in a study of blood T cell repertoires in COVID-19. Generated by immunoSEQ multiplex PCR, the TCRdb table keeps only in-frame clones and is missing some. The repertoire consists of tens of thousands of clones, with roughly 92% occurring once and the leading ten covering around 2%. Sequenced input: peripheral blood. The receptors derive from a man aged 45-60 years with active COVID-19.

The V call is TRBV3-1 (or the pseudogene TRBV3-2), the J call TRBJ2-1, with 9 bases aligning to TRBD2. This CDR3 is 15 amino acids long. The germline CDR1 and CDR2 sequences are LGHDT and YNNKEL (reference sequence). V was pared by 4 bases and J by 4 bases, with 5 bases of the junction left unmatched. The CDR3 spells CASSLTAGGYNEQFF. CDR3 in DNA: TGTGCCAGCAGCCTAACAGCGGGAGGTTACAATGAGCAGTTCTTC.

CDR3 coding DNA: TGTGCCAGCAGTGAAGCCGGAGCGCCTCCGGGCGAGCAGTACTTC. Its protein product is CASSEAGAPPGEQYF. This chain uses TRBV2 with TRBJ2-7; no clear D. V dropped 0 bases and J dropped 6 bases, with 15 bases sitting between them. CDR1 and CDR2 from the germline V gene are SNHLY and FYNNEI. The CDR3 length is 15 residues.

This chain connects TRBV3-1 (or the pseudogene TRBV3-2) to TRBJ1-2; D not certain. This CDR3 contains 13 residues. With 2 bases removed from V and 6 bases from J, the gap between germline ends came to 10 bases. Germline V lookup: CDR1 LGHDT, CDR2 YNNKEL (reference sequence). The CDR3 reads CASSQLTGDGYTF. In DNA, the CDR3 is TGTGCCAGCAGCCAATTGACCGGGGATGGCTACACCTTC.

J is TRBJ2-1 and V is TRBV3-1 (or the pseudogene TRBV3-2); 11 nucleotides align to TRBD2. V dropped 3 bases and J dropped 5; count of bases not matched to a gene: 9. CDR3 length: 17 residues. Germline-derived CDR1 and CDR2 are LGHDT and YNNKEL (reference sequence). CDR3 region: CASSQSPGLADNNEQFF. CDR3 DNA sequence: TGTGCCAGCAGCCAGTCCCCGGGACTAGCGGACAACAATGAGCAGTTCTTC.

This chain connects TRBV3-1 (or the pseudogene TRBV3-2) to TRBJ2-1, with D tentatively TRBD1 (5 bases). CDR1 LGHDT and CDR2 YNNKEL come from the germline V gene (reference sequence). Trimming pared 0 bases from V and 4 bases from J, leaving 10 bases between. This CDR3 contains 15 residues. The CDR3 loop reads CASSQEARGYNEQFF. CDR3 coding DNA: TGTGCCAGCAGCCAAGAAGCTAGGGGATACAATGAGCAGTTCTTC.

The count of this clone is one. V and J are TRBV11-2 and TRBJ2-5, with a possible D match to TRBD1 (5 bases). Deletions cut 5 bases from V and 4 bases from J, with 11 bases between. The CDR3 extends over 13 amino acids. The germline gives CDR1 SGHAT, CDR2 FQNNGV. The CDR3 nucleotides are TGTGCCAGCAGCGGCGGAAGGGGAGAGACCCAGTACTTC. Encoded protein: CASSGGRGETQYF.

This chain uses TRBV4-1 with TRBJ2-7; 9 positions match TRBD1. The CDR3 loop spans 16 amino acids. With V trimmed by 0 bases and J by 5 bases, 8 bases remained unmatched. Germline V gene data show CDR1 as MGHRA and CDR2 as YSYEKL. CDR3 sequence (DNA): TGCGCCAGCAGCCAAGATGGGGACAGGGAGGGGCACGAGCAGTACTTC. Protein product: CASSQDGDREGHEQYF.

This chain uses TRBV3-1 (or the pseudogene TRBV3-2) with TRBJ2-2, with a tentative D call TRBD2 (6 bases). V was clipped by 1 base and J by 0 bases, with 9 bases between them. There are 16 residues in the CDR3. The germline gives CDR1 LGHDT, CDR2 YNNKEL (reference sequence). The CDR3 nucleotides read TGTGCCAGCAGCCAAGCCCTAGCGCCGAACACCGGGGAGCTGTTTTTT. Residues: CASSQALAPNTGELFF.

J is TRBJ1-5 and V is TRBV7-8; D unresolved. Germline CDR1 SGHVS, CDR2 FQNEAQ. This CDR3 is built from 11 residues. V dropped 5 bases and J dropped 5 bases, with 4 bases sitting between them. Written as DNA, the CDR3 is TGTGCCAGCAGCCCTTATCAGCCCCAGCATTTT. Its protein product is CASSPYQPQHF.

The gene calls are TRBV5-5 and TRBJ2-5, with TRBD1 identical over 7 bases. V gave up 6 bases and J gave up 3 bases; unmatched junction bases: 8. CDR1 is SGHKS, CDR2 YYEKEE, per germline (reference sequence). CDR3 length: 14 residues. The CDR3 region has the DNA TGTGCCAGCAACCCGACAGGGATCGAAGAGACCCAGTACTTC. Translation: CASNPTGIEETQYF.

By its share, this clone is medium-sized (0.01 to 0.1%). Other DNA sequences in the sample encode the same CDR3. The chain uses TRBV27 and TRBJ2-2; D remains unclear. With 6 bases removed from V and 2 bases from J, the gap between germline ends came to 10 bases. This CDR3 contains 14 residues. CDR1 and CDR2 from the germline V gene are MNHEY and SMNVEV (reference sequence). CDR3 bases: TGTGCCAGCAGGGCAGGTCGAAACACCGGGGAGCTGTTTTTT. This gives the protein CASRAGRNTGELFF.

This chain uses TRBV2 with TRBJ2-3; 11 positions match TRBD2. The trim removed 5 bases at V and 0 bases at J, leaving 10 bases unmatched. The germline CDR1 and CDR2 sequences are SNHLY and FYNNEI. The CDR3 is made up of 18 amino acids. The CDR3 loop is CASSQGARTSGSTDTQYF. CDR3 sequence (DNA): TGTGCCAGCAGTCAAGGGGCCCGGACTAGCGGGAGCACAGATACGCAGTATTTT.

This clone was seen just once. The rearrangement links TRBV6-6 to TRBJ2-3; D call uncertain. The germline V gene has CDR1 MNHNY and CDR2 SVGAGI (reference sequence). V was trimmed by 2 bases and J by 1 base, leaving 4 bases between them. This CDR3 has 13 residues. For the CDR3, the DNA is TGTGCCAGCAGTTACGGGCGCACAGATACGCAGTATTTT. Amino acids: CASSYGRTDTQYF.

The rearrangement links TRBV11-3 to TRBJ2-5; 10 nucleotides agree with TRBD1. The V segment lost 4 bases and the J segment 5 bases; nucleotides outside the gene matches: 4. The CDR3 totals 14 residues. Per the germline V gene, CDR1 is SGHNT and CDR2 is YENEEA. CDR3 protein: CASSSGTGDETQYF. The DNA for the CDR3 is TGTGCCAGCAGCTCAGGGACAGGGGACGAGACCCAGTACTTC.